This T cell receptor (beta chain) was sequenced for a study of T cell repertoires in cytomegalovirus infection (dated by TCRdb to about 2019). About the full investigation: Alongside well-studied HLA-B-restricted epitopes, the peptide stimulations were aimed at recently identified HLA-C-restricted CMV epitopes, whose presentation resists viral immunomodulation. The HLA type of each donor mattered for the analysis, because public TCR beta signatures pointed to carriage of CMV infection along with the matching HLA type.

The investigation overall reported the following: Cumulative frequency of public TCR beta family members discriminated carriers of CMV infection plus the relevant HLA type in this cohort and an independent approximately 360-donor cohort. In the ex vivo response, HLA-C-restricted CMV-specific TCR beta clonotypes were dominant, and in two of eight donors the single most frequent clonotype came from this HLA-C-restricted group.

Note on this clonotype: Its antigen has not been determined. Within one base of it there is no much larger clone, and no base qualities were kept.

Per the publication, the treatment or condition label means: in vitro stimulation with specific CMV peptide epitopes to enrich CMV-specific T cells. The sample was run on an Illumina HiSeq 1500. Using fastp at Q25 and MiXCR, TCRdb reprocessed the public reads and kept productive beta chains. Rows matching on CDR3 protein sequence are summarized as one entry with the most common DNA and genes. The sample includes fewer than 1,000,000 distinct CDR3 sequences, with approximately 33% observed a single time. The top ten clones comprise roughly an eighth of the sample. Including the terminal cysteine and phenylalanine, the CDR3 comprises 12 residues. Of all the DNA, just the CDR3 is kept, 36 bases in frame from base 1. Deletion took 2 bases off V and 5 bases off J, with a span of 6 bases between the germline ends. The germline V gene (reference sequence) yields SEHNR for CDR1 and FQNEAQ for CDR2.

The specimen comprised cultured CD8+ T cells from PBMCs, sampled from culture after CMV antigen stimulation. The origin of this receptor is a human donor in good health (CMV status not recorded). Some clones in this sample may be carry-over from other donors' samples. The chain employs TRBV7-9 and TRBJ1-1; a confident D gene designation cannot be given. The CDR3 here reads CASSLRFTEAFF. The DNA sequence is given as TGTGCCAGCAGCTTAAGGTTTACTGAAGCTTTCTTT. With all but the CDR3 taken from the reference TRBV7-9 and TRBJ1-1 genes, the full variable domain is: DTGVSQNPRHKITKRGQNVTFRCDPISEHNRLYWYRQTLGQGPEFLTYFQNEAQLEKSRLLSDRFSAERPKGSFSTLEIQRTEQGDSAMYLCASSLRFTEAFFGQGTRLTVV.